These 3 T cell receptor beta chains came from one sample sequenced in a study of regulatory T cells in long-lasting Graves disease. Relying on iRepertoire HTBI primers and Arm-PCR of CDR3 regions, the team built TCR beta libraries. TCRdb re-called the multiplex PCR reads with MiXCR, one entry per CDR3 protein. The sample consists of hundreds of thousands of distinct CDR3 sequences, 20% to 25% of them appearing once. Regarding time point: persistent/refractory GD, antithyroid drugs over 5 years with positive TRAb. PBMC RNA served as the TCR library source. The specimen comprised peripheral blood mononuclear cells (PBMCs), sampled when the disease was refractory, from a patient treated with antithyroid drugs. Every receptor here comes from a female donor with Graves disease.

The J gene is TRBJ1-1, the V gene TRBV7-2, with a possible D match to TRBD1 (5 bases). From germline, CDR1 is SGHTA and CDR2 FQGNSA. The V end lost 5 bases, the J end lost 5 bases, and 18 bases lay between the germline ends. The length of the CDR3 is 15 residues. The CDR3 nucleotides are TGTGCCAGCAGCCCAAGTTCAGGGCACTGGACTGAAGCTTTCTTT. It encodes CASSPSSGHWTEAFF. The whole variable domain, remainder taken from reference TRBV7-2 and TRBJ1-1, is GAGVSQSPSNKVTEKGKDVELRCDPISGHTALYWYRQSLGQGLEFLIYFQGNSAPDKSGLPSDRFSAERTGGSVSTLTIQRTQQEDSAVYLCASSPSSGHWTEAFFGQGTRLTVV.

The rearrangement uses TRBV13 and TRBJ2-7; no firm D call. Between the trimmed V and J ends, which lost 5 bases and 4 bases, there was a span of 12 bases. There are 13 residues in the CDR3. Germline V gene sequence: CDR1 PRHDT, CDR2 FYEKMQ (reference sequence). The CDR3 here is CASSPYDLYEQYF. DNA of the CDR3: TGTGCCAGCAGCCCTTACGACTTGTACGAGCAGTACTTC.

J is TRBJ1-3 and V is TRBV11-2, with D hard to call. V lost 6 bases and J lost 3, with 12 bases in between. Germline loops: CDR1 SGHAT, CDR2 FQNNGV. The CDR3 has 14 amino acids. The CDR3 coding sequence is TGTGCCAGCAGATCCGGGCCCAATGGAAACACCATATATTTT. It specifies CASRSGPNGNTIYF.